This is a list of T cell receptor beta chains from one sample in a study of cytomegalovirus exposure and HLA in healthy donors. The repertoire was sequenced with immunoSEQ multiplex PCR; TCRdb's copy has only in-frame clones and lacks some. The table records over 60,000 clones, approximately 96% of them present only once. The sample consisted of PBMCs. These receptors were collected from a young man in good health and CMV-seronegative. Both conserved end residues are part of each CDR3. Each record gives: J gene, V gene, clone size, D gene, CDR3 DNA, CDR3 protein. D genes are given only for firm matches. The size entry is marked missing in some rows and otherwise reads once, few, many or a size class.

j_gene: TRBJ2-1
v_gene: TRBV2
abundance: .
d_gene: TRBD1
CDR3nt: TGTGCCAGCAGTGGTTCACAGGGGGTTTACAATGAGCAGTTCTTC
CDR3aa: CASSGSQGVYNEQFF

j_gene: TRBJ2-3
v_gene: TRBV5-4
abundance: .
d_gene: .
CDR3nt: TGTGCCAGCAGCTTGGCCGAGAGGGGGTTAAGCACAGATACGCAGTATTTT
CDR3aa: CASSLAERGLSTDTQYF

j_gene: TRBJ1-1
v_gene: TRBV4-2
abundance: .
d_gene: .
CDR3nt: TGTGCCAGCAGCCAATTAGAAAACACTGAAGCTTTCTTT
CDR3aa: CASSQLENTEAFF

j_gene: TRBJ1-2
v_gene: TRBV29-1
abundance: .
d_gene: TRBD1
CDR3nt: TGCAGCGTAGGGGCTGAGGGGGCGCATTATGGCTACACCTTC
CDR3aa: CSVGAEGAHYGYTF

j_gene: TRBJ2-3
v_gene: TRBV9
abundance: once
d_gene: TRBD2
CDR3nt: TGTGCCAGCAGCCTCCGCGGGGGGTCAAGCACAGATACGCAGTATTTT
CDR3aa: CASSLRGGSSTDTQYF

j_gene: TRBJ2-2
v_gene: TRBV6-1
abundance: .
d_gene: .
CDR3nt: TGTGCCAGTCAACAAGCCGGGGAGCTGTTTTTT
CDR3aa: CASQQAGELFF

j_gene: TRBJ2-7
v_gene: TRBV4-1
abundance: .
d_gene: TRBD1
CDR3nt: TGCGCCAGCAGCCAAGAACAGGGGGGATCCTACGAGCAGTACTTC
CDR3aa: CASSQEQGGSYEQYF

j_gene: TRBJ2-7
v_gene: TRBV7-9
abundance: .
d_gene: .
CDR3nt: TGTGCCAGCAGCCAACAGACAGGAGACTACGAGCAGTACTTC
CDR3aa: CASSQQTGDYEQYF

j_gene: TRBJ2-1
v_gene: TRBV5-6
abundance: .
d_gene: .
CDR3nt: TGTGCCAGCAGCCCGGTCGGGGTAGAGTCCTACAATGAGCAGTTCTTC
CDR3aa: CASSPVGVESYNEQFF

j_gene: TRBJ2-1
v_gene: TRBV27
abundance: .
d_gene: TRBD2
CDR3nt: TGTGCCAGCAGTTTAAACCCAACTAGCGGGGACTCCTACAATGAGCAGTTCTTC
CDR3aa: CASSLNPTSGDSYNEQFF

j_gene: TRBJ2-1
v_gene: TRBV4-3
abundance: .
d_gene: .
CDR3nt: TGCGCCAGCAGCCAAGCGGGGGACGGGGTTGAGCAGTTCTTC
CDR3aa: CASSQAGDGVEQFF

j_gene: TRBJ2-5
v_gene: TRBV7-6
abundance: .
d_gene: TRBD2
CDR3nt: TGTGCCAGCAGCTTAGTGGTGGCTAGCGGGGGAGAGACCCAGTACTTC
CDR3aa: CASSLVVASGGETQYF

j_gene: TRBJ2-1
v_gene: TRBV29-1
abundance: .
d_gene: TRBD1
CDR3nt: TGCAGCGTTGAACTAGGACAGGACAATGAGCAGTTCTTC
CDR3aa: CSVELGQDNEQFF

j_gene: TRBJ2-7
v_gene: TRBV9
abundance: .
d_gene: .
CDR3nt: TGTGCCAGCAGCGTAGGGGCGGGATACGAGCAGTACTTC
CDR3aa: CASSVGAGYEQYF

j_gene: TRBJ1-2
v_gene: TRBV19
abundance: once
d_gene: .
CDR3nt: TGTGCCAGTAGTATAGAGTTCCGCAGGGGTGGAGGCTACACCTTC
CDR3aa: CASSIEFRRGGGYTF

j_gene: TRBJ1-1
v_gene: TRBV5-1
abundance: once
d_gene: .
CDR3nt: TGCGCCAGCATGACCGGGGGTCGGACTGAAGCTTTCTTT
CDR3aa: CASMTGGRTEAFF

j_gene: TRBJ1-1
v_gene: TRBV6-5
abundance: .
d_gene: .
CDR3nt: TGTGCCAGCAGAGACCAACGGGGCACTGAAGCTTTCTTT
CDR3aa: CASRDQRGTEAFF

j_gene: TRBJ2-7
v_gene: TRBV4-3
abundance: .
d_gene: TRBD1
CDR3nt: TGCGCCAGCAGCCATGGGCTGGGACAGGGGGCCTACGAGCAGTACTTC
CDR3aa: CASSHGLGQGAYEQYF

j_gene: TRBJ2-5
v_gene: TRBV20-1
abundance: .
d_gene: .
CDR3nt: TGCAGTGCCCAGAGGGAGACCCAGTACTTC
CDR3aa: CSAQRETQYF

j_gene: TRBJ1-2
v_gene: TRBV5-6
abundance: .
d_gene: TRBD1
CDR3nt: TGTGCCAGCAGCGTGACAGGGTTTGGCTACACCTTC
CDR3aa: CASSVTGFGYTF

j_gene: TRBJ1-4
v_gene: TRBV7-9
abundance: .
d_gene: TRBD1
CDR3nt: TGTGCCAGCAGCAGGGACAGTAATGAAAAACTGTTTTTT
CDR3aa: CASSRDSNEKLFF

j_gene: TRBJ2-5
v_gene: TRBV28
abundance: .
d_gene: TRBD2
CDR3nt: TGTGCCAGCAGCCCCGCGGGGGGCCCGGAGACCCAGTACTTC
CDR3aa: CASSPAGGPETQYF

j_gene: TRBJ1-2
v_gene: TRBV5-6
abundance: .
d_gene: TRBD1
CDR3nt: TGTGCCAGCAGCTTGAAACAGGGGGCGAGGGGCTACACCTTC
CDR3aa: CASSLKQGARGYTF

j_gene: TRBJ1-1
v_gene: TRBV7-9
abundance: .
d_gene: .
CDR3nt: TGTGCCAGCAGGGGGCTGGTTGGCACGGCCACTGAAGCTTTCTTT
CDR3aa: CASRGLVGTATEAFF

j_gene: TRBJ1-1
v_gene: TRBV27
abundance: .
d_gene: .
CDR3nt: TGTGCCAGCAGCACAGGGAATCGCGCTGAAGCTTTCTTT
CDR3aa: CASSTGNRAEAFF

j_gene: TRBJ1-2
v_gene: TRBV6-5
abundance: .
d_gene: TRBD1
CDR3nt: TGTGCCAGCAGTTACACAGGGGTGAGTGGCTACACCTTC
CDR3aa: CASSYTGVSGYTF

j_gene: TRBJ1-1
v_gene: TRBV19
abundance: .
d_gene: TRBD1
CDR3nt: TGTGCCACCTCTCTGGGGACAGGGGGCACTGAAGCTTTCTTT
CDR3aa: CATSLGTGGTEAFF

j_gene: TRBJ1-2
v_gene: TRBV6-5
abundance: .
d_gene: .
CDR3nt: TGTGCCAGCACCCGAACCTCCAGTTATGGCTACACCTTC
CDR3aa: CASTRTSSYGYTF